This is a list of T cell receptor beta chains from one sample in a study of tumor and adjacent non-tumor tissue in lung cancer. TCRdb recomputed calls from the multiplex PCR reads with MiXCR, one row per CDR3 protein. The table includes roughly 75,000 distinct CDR3 sequences, around four fifths detected once. The sample comprised lung tumor tissue. These receptors originate from a woman aged 50 to 60 with non-small cell lung cancer. CDR3s include the opening cysteine and the closing phenylalanine or tryptophan. The order of the fields is CDR3 DNA, CDR3 protein, V gene, J gene, CDR3 length, D gene, clone size. A D gene is named only where the DNA matches it firmly. Only part of the rows carry a size: once, few, many, or a class if the clone is expanded.

cdr3_nt: TGCAGCGTTGCGGGGCGGCGGGGTTCCGACGCCTACGAGCAGTACTTC; cdr3_aa: CSVAGRRGSDAYEQYF; v_call: TRBV29-1; j_call: TRBJ2-7; cdr3_length: 16; d_call: -; clone_size: many
cdr3_nt: TGTGCCAGCAGTTTAAATGGGAGGGGGCGGACCATGGAGCTGTTTTTT; cdr3_aa: CASSLNGRGRTMELFF; v_call: TRBV28; j_call: TRBJ2-2; cdr3_length: 16; d_call: -; clone_size: -
cdr3_nt: TGCAGTGCTAGGGGCAGCCTCAATCAGCCCCGGCATTTT; cdr3_aa: CSARGSLNQPRHF; v_call: TRBV20-1; j_call: TRBJ1-5; cdr3_length: 13; d_call: -; clone_size: -
cdr3_nt: TGTGCCAGCAGCCCCGGGGCTAGCTGCGACAATGGGCAGTTCTTC; cdr3_aa: CASSPGASCDNGQFF; v_call: TRBV11-1; j_call: TRBJ2-1; cdr3_length: 15; d_call: -; clone_size: -
cdr3_nt: TGTGCCAGCAACCAAGGGGACTCCACAGATACGCAGTATTTT; cdr3_aa: CASNQGDSTDTQYF; v_call: TRBV4-1; j_call: TRBJ2-3; cdr3_length: 14; d_call: -; clone_size: -
cdr3_nt: TGTGTCAACAGTTACCATACTAGCGGGAGGACCCAAAATGAGCAGTTCTTC; cdr3_aa: CVNSYHTSGRTQNEQFF; v_call: TRBV6-5; j_call: TRBJ2-1; cdr3_length: 17; d_call: TRBD2; clone_size: -
cdr3_nt: TGTGCCAGCAGTTCCGGGGCAGAATATTCTACAGGGGAGCTGTTATTT; cdr3_aa: CASSSGAEYSTGELLF; v_call: TRBV6-5; j_call: TRBJ2-2; cdr3_length: 16; d_call: TRBD1; clone_size: -
cdr3_nt: TGTGCCAGCAGTTCCAACAAGGAGGACCGATACACCGGGGAGCTGTTTTTT; cdr3_aa: CASSSNKEDRYTGELFF; v_call: TRBV28; j_call: TRBJ2-2; cdr3_length: 17; d_call: -; clone_size: -
cdr3_nt: TGTGCCAGCAGTTCCTCCTTGCGGTTAGTACAGCCCCAGCATTTT; cdr3_aa: CASSSSLRLVQPQHF; v_call: TRBV28; j_call: TRBJ1-5; cdr3_length: 15; d_call: -; clone_size: few
cdr3_nt: TGTGCCTGGGGACAGGGGGTTTACTATGGCTACACCTTC; cdr3_aa: CAWGQGVYYGYTF; v_call: TRBV30; j_call: TRBJ1-2; cdr3_length: 13; d_call: TRBD1; clone_size: many
cdr3_nt: TGTGCCAGCAGCTTGCGGGGAGGGGGCACTGCAGCTTTCTTT; cdr3_aa: CASSLRGGGTAAFF; v_call: TRBV6-5; j_call: TRBJ1-1; cdr3_length: 14; d_call: TRBD1; clone_size: -
cdr3_nt: TGTGCCAGCACTTTAGGGCGGATGGAGCAGTTCTTC; cdr3_aa: CASTLGRMEQFF; v_call: TRBV12-3/TRBV12-4; j_call: TRBJ2-1; cdr3_length: 12; d_call: -; clone_size: -
cdr3_nt: TGTGCCTGGATTGTACTAACGGGAGGGCCCGGGGAGCTGTTTTTT; cdr3_aa: CAWIVLTGGPGELFF; v_call: TRBV30; j_call: TRBJ2-2; cdr3_length: 15; d_call: TRBD2; clone_size: -
cdr3_nt: TGTGCCAGTAGGTCCAGGGGGTTTTTCGAGCAGTTCTTC; cdr3_aa: CASRSRGFFEQFF; v_call: TRBV28; j_call: TRBJ2-1; cdr3_length: 13; d_call: TRBD1; clone_size: -
cdr3_nt: TGTACCAGAAGCGAACAGGGGTCAGAGACCCAGTACTTC; cdr3_aa: CTRSEQGSETQYF; v_call: TRBV7-8; j_call: TRBJ2-5; cdr3_length: 13; d_call: TRBD1; clone_size: -
cdr3_nt: TGTGCCAGCATCTTAGTTCAAGAGGCCCAGTACTTC; cdr3_aa: CASILVQEAQYF; v_call: TRBV11-2; j_call: TRBJ2-5; cdr3_length: 12; d_call: -; clone_size: -
cdr3_nt: TGCAGCGTTGAGCTAGTCTTAAATGAGCAGTTCTTC; cdr3_aa: CSVELVLNEQFF; v_call: TRBV29-1; j_call: TRBJ2-1; cdr3_length: 12; d_call: -; clone_size: medium-sized
cdr3_nt: TGTGCCAGCGGCTTAGGTGGGACTAGCGGATTTTACGAACAGTACTTC; cdr3_aa: CASGLGGTSGFYEQYF; v_call: TRBV11-3; j_call: TRBJ2-7; cdr3_length: 16; d_call: TRBD2; clone_size: -
cdr3_nt: TGTGCCAGCAGCCCGTGGACAAGAACAGGCGATGAGCAGTTCTTT; cdr3_aa: CASSPWTRTGDEQFF; v_call: TRBV12-3/TRBV12-4; j_call: TRBJ2-1; cdr3_length: 15; d_call: -; clone_size: -
cdr3_nt: TGTGCCAGCAACTTTACGGATACCGGGGAGCTGTATTTT; cdr3_aa: CASNFTDTGELYF; v_call: TRBV11-2; j_call: TRBJ2-2; cdr3_length: 13; d_call: -; clone_size: once
cdr3_nt: TGTGCCAGCAGCCTCTCGGACAGGGGGGACACTGAAACTTTCTTT; cdr3_aa: CASSLSDRGDTETFF; v_call: TRBV4-2; j_call: TRBJ1-1; cdr3_length: 15; d_call: TRBD1; clone_size: -
cdr3_nt: TGTGCCTGCAGTTACTCGTGGGGCCGCGAGCAGTACTTC; cdr3_aa: CACSYSWGREQYF; v_call: TRBV6-5; j_call: TRBJ2-7; cdr3_length: 13; d_call: -; clone_size: -
cdr3_nt: TGTGCCAGCAGTGCTCGGACAGGGGCTGGGCGCTCTGGGGCCAACGTCCCGACTTTC; cdr3_aa: CASSARTGAGRSGANVPTF; v_call: TRBV12-3/TRBV12-4; j_call: TRBJ2-6; cdr3_length: 19; d_call: TRBD1; clone_size: once
cdr3_nt: TGCAGCGTGCTACAGGGGACAGGTGACTACACCTTC; cdr3_aa: CSVLQGTGDYTF; v_call: TRBV29-1; j_call: TRBJ1-2; cdr3_length: 12; d_call: TRBD1; clone_size: -
cdr3_nt: TGTGCCAACAATTCCCAACCGGCGGCTAGGGGGACCCAGTACTTC; cdr3_aa: CANNSQPAARGTQYF; v_call: TRBV6-6; j_call: TRBJ2-5; cdr3_length: 15; d_call: -; clone_size: -
cdr3_nt: TGCAGCTTGCGGGAGGACCCAGATACGCAGTATTTT; cdr3_aa: CSLREDPDTQYF; v_call: TRBV29-1; j_call: TRBJ2-3; cdr3_length: 12; d_call: TRBD2; clone_size: -
cdr3_nt: TGTGCCACCAGTGGATTCCTGGGTCTGCCGGGAAGGGAGTACAAAGAGCAGTTCTTC; cdr3_aa: CATSGFLGLPGREYKEQFF; v_call: TRBV24-1; j_call: TRBJ2-1; cdr3_length: 19; d_call: -; clone_size: -
cdr3_nt: TGCAGCGTTGGGGGCCCTCAGTGGGGCTACACCTTC; cdr3_aa: CSVGGPQWGYTF; v_call: TRBV29-1; j_call: TRBJ1-2; cdr3_length: 12; d_call: -; clone_size: many
cdr3_nt: TGTGCCAGCAGCTTAGATAAAGCCTACAATGAGCAGTTCTTC; cdr3_aa: CASSLDKAYNEQFF; v_call: TRBV11-2; j_call: TRBJ2-1; cdr3_length: 14; d_call: -; clone_size: few
cdr3_nt: TGTGCCAACGGCTTGGCCGGTGGCAGAGCCTACGAGCAGTACTTC; cdr3_aa: CANGLAGGRAYEQYF; v_call: TRBV5-4; j_call: TRBJ2-7; cdr3_length: 15; d_call: -; clone_size: -
cdr3_nt: TGTGCCAGCAGTTTTCTCGGCGGGAGCACAGATATGCAGTATTTT; cdr3_aa: CASSFLGGSTDMQYF; v_call: TRBV7-9; j_call: TRBJ2-3; cdr3_length: 15; d_call: TRBD2; clone_size: -
cdr3_nt: TGCGCCAGCAGTCAAGTGAGGGAATTCACAGATACGCAGTATTTT; cdr3_aa: CASSQVREFTDTQYF; v_call: TRBV4-1; j_call: TRBJ2-3; cdr3_length: 15; d_call: -; clone_size: -
cdr3_nt: TGTGCCACCAGTGATTTGTCCCCGGCGAACACCGGGGAGCTGTTTTTC; cdr3_aa: CATSDLSPANTGELFF; v_call: TRBV24-1; j_call: TRBJ2-2; cdr3_length: 16; d_call: -; clone_size: -
cdr3_nt: TGTGTCAGCAGTAGGGACAGGTGGCAAGAGACCCAGTACTTC; cdr3_aa: CVSSRDRWQETQYF; v_call: TRBV6-5; j_call: TRBJ2-5; cdr3_length: 14; d_call: TRBD1; clone_size: few
cdr3_nt: TGTGCCAGCAGCCAAGGGACAGGGGTTACTACAGATGCGCAGTATTTT; cdr3_aa: CASSQGTGVTTDAQYF; v_call: TRBV4-2; j_call: TRBJ2-3; cdr3_length: 16; d_call: TRBD1; clone_size: -
cdr3_nt: TGTGCCGGCATAGTCCAGGGTGATTCTGAAGCTTTCTTT; cdr3_aa: CAGIVQGDSEAFF; v_call: TRBV12-3/TRBV12-4; j_call: TRBJ1-1; cdr3_length: 13; d_call: -; clone_size: -
cdr3_nt: TGTGCCAGCAGACAGGATTGGGGAATGAACACTGAAGCCTTCTTT; cdr3_aa: CASRQDWGMNTEAFF; v_call: TRBV6-5; j_call: TRBJ1-1; cdr3_length: 15; d_call: -; clone_size: -
cdr3_nt: TGTGCCAGCAATCCCCAGAGGGGGTATACAGATACGCAGTATTTT; cdr3_aa: CASNPQRGYTDTQYF; v_call: TRBV28; j_call: TRBJ2-3; cdr3_length: 15; d_call: -; clone_size: -
cdr3_nt: TGTACAAGCAGGTTTGGCAGTGCCGACAATGAGCAGTTCTTC; cdr3_aa: CTSRFGSADNEQFF; v_call: TRBV11-2; j_call: TRBJ2-1; cdr3_length: 14; d_call: -; clone_size: -
cdr3_nt: TGTGCCAACAGGGCAGGGACAAACTATAGCTACACCTTC; cdr3_aa: CANRAGTNYSYTF; v_call: TRBV6-5; j_call: TRBJ1-2; cdr3_length: 13; d_call: -; clone_size: -
cdr3_nt: TGTGCCAGCAGCCTGGGGGGGGCTGGCGCTGAGACCCAGTACTTC; cdr3_aa: CASSLGGAGAETQYF; v_call: TRBV5-4; j_call: TRBJ2-5; cdr3_length: 15; d_call: -; clone_size: once
cdr3_nt: TGCAGCGTTGAATGGGACAAGACCTACGAACAATACTTC; cdr3_aa: CSVEWDKTYEQYF; v_call: TRBV29-1; j_call: TRBJ2-7; cdr3_length: 13; d_call: -; clone_size: -
cdr3_nt: TGTACCAGCAGCAAGGTCAGCGGGAGTTCGGATGAGCAGTACTTC; cdr3_aa: CTSSKVSGSSDEQYF; v_call: TRBV6-5; j_call: TRBJ2-7; cdr3_length: 15; d_call: TRBD2; clone_size: -
cdr3_nt: TGTGCCAGCAGTCAAGAGGCGAGAGACCCCTACAATGAGCAGTTCTTC; cdr3_aa: CASSQEARDPYNEQFF; v_call: TRBV4-2; j_call: TRBJ2-1; cdr3_length: 16; d_call: -; clone_size: -
cdr3_nt: TGTGCCAGCAATCAACCTGACTCCTCCTACAATGAACAGTTCTTC; cdr3_aa: CASNQPDSSYNEQFF; v_call: TRBV12-3/TRBV12-4; j_call: TRBJ2-1; cdr3_length: 15; d_call: -; clone_size: once
cdr3_nt: TGTGCCAGGAGCCTTGGCAGTGCCGATAATGAGCAGTTCTTC; cdr3_aa: CARSLGSADNEQFF; v_call: TRBV11-2; j_call: TRBJ2-1; cdr3_length: 14; d_call: -; clone_size: -
cdr3_nt: TGCGCCATCAGCCATCCGGGACTAGCGGGAGGGCCAAGATACAATGAGCAATTCTTC; cdr3_aa: CAISHPGLAGGPRYNEQFF; v_call: TRBV4-1; j_call: TRBJ2-1; cdr3_length: 19; d_call: TRBD2; clone_size: -
cdr3_nt: TGTACCAGCGATCGGGGGAATGAGCAGTTCTTC; cdr3_aa: CTSDRGNEQFF; v_call: TRBV11-3; j_call: TRBJ2-1; cdr3_length: 11; d_call: -; clone_size: few
cdr3_nt: TGTGTCAGCAGTTACTCGAGAAGGGGTAGGGAAAATTCACCCCTCCACTTT; cdr3_aa: CVSSYSRRGRENSPLHF; v_call: TRBV6-5; j_call: TRBJ1-6; cdr3_length: 17; d_call: -; clone_size: -
cdr3_nt: TGTAGTGCTAGACATTGGACTGATAACGAGCAGTACTTC; cdr3_aa: CSARHWTDNEQYF; v_call: TRBV20-1; j_call: TRBJ2-7; cdr3_length: 13; d_call: -; clone_size: -
cdr3_nt: TGTGCCCGCATAAGGACAGGGGCCTTAGAGTACTATGGCTACACCTTC; cdr3_aa: CARIRTGALEYYGYTF; v_call: TRBV2; j_call: TRBJ1-2; cdr3_length: 16; d_call: TRBD1; clone_size: -
cdr3_nt: TGTGCCGGCAGCTTAAGGGGAGCGTGGGGTTACACCTTC; cdr3_aa: CAGSLRGAWGYTF; v_call: TRBV11-1; j_call: TRBJ1-2; cdr3_length: 13; d_call: -; clone_size: -
cdr3_nt: TGTGCCAGCAGTTACTCGTACAGGCCGAGCTCCTACAATGAGCAGTTCTTC; cdr3_aa: CASSYSYRPSSYNEQFF; v_call: TRBV6-5; j_call: TRBJ2-1; cdr3_length: 17; d_call: -; clone_size: -
cdr3_nt: TGTGCCAGAAGCTTGGTCGGACTAGCGGGAGGGCCAAATGAGCAGTTCTTC; cdr3_aa: CARSLVGLAGGPNEQFF; v_call: TRBV5-3; j_call: TRBJ2-1; cdr3_length: 17; d_call: TRBD2; clone_size: many
cdr3_nt: TGTGCCAGCGGTCGGGACACTGACCATAATCAGCAGTTCTTC; cdr3_aa: CASGRDTDHNQQFF; v_call: TRBV12-3/TRBV12-4; j_call: TRBJ2-1; cdr3_length: 14; d_call: -; clone_size: -
cdr3_nt: TGCAGTGCTGGCAGACCGGGACTAGCGAGCTACGAGCAGTACTTC; cdr3_aa: CSAGRPGLASYEQYF; v_call: TRBV20-1; j_call: TRBJ2-7; cdr3_length: 15; d_call: TRBD2; clone_size: many
cdr3_nt: TGTGCCAGCAGTGACCTTCCGGAGAGGGGAAGGGAGCAATACTTC; cdr3_aa: CASSDLPERGREQYF; v_call: TRBV6-1; j_call: TRBJ2-7; cdr3_length: 15; d_call: -; clone_size: -
cdr3_nt: TGTGCCAGCAGTTTAGGAGCAGTAGACGGTACGCCAATTTACTTC; cdr3_aa: CASSLGAVDGTPIYF; v_call: TRBV12-3/TRBV12-4; j_call: TRBJ2-4; cdr3_length: 15; d_call: -; clone_size: -
cdr3_nt: TGTAGCGTCGCCACGGGGCTAGAGACCCAGTGCTTC; cdr3_aa: CSVATGLETQCF; v_call: TRBV29-1; j_call: TRBJ2-5; cdr3_length: 12; d_call: -; clone_size: -